This is a list of T cell receptor beta chains from one sample in a study of T cell repertoires in cytomegalovirus infection. From the reads, TCRdb called clonotypes with MiXCR, one entry per CDR3 protein. The data contain hundreds of thousands of distinct CDR3 sequences, 9.5% of them singletons. Sequencing used PBMCs. The receptors derive from a human donor in good health (CMV status not recorded). Some clones in this sample may be carry-over from other donors' samples. Both conserved end residues are part of each CDR3. The order of the fields is D gene, V gene, clone size, J gene, CDR3 protein, CDR3 DNA. D genes are given only for firm matches. Part of the rows lack a size; the others show once, few, many or a class for expanded clones.

D gene: -
V gene: TRBV12-3/TRBV12-4
clone size: -
J gene: TRBJ1-2
CDR3 protein: CASSLHGVVYTF
CDR3 DNA: TGTGCCAGCAGTTTGCACGGGGTGGTCTACACCTTC

D gene: TRBD1
V gene: TRBV15
clone size: few
J gene: TRBJ1-3
CDR3 protein: CATSPDRGYTIYF
CDR3 DNA: TGTGCCACCAGCCCAGACAGGGGATACACCATATATTTT

D gene: -
V gene: TRBV20-1
clone size: -
J gene: TRBJ2-1
CDR3 protein: CSAGGRFGDEQFF
CDR3 DNA: TGCAGTGCCGGCGGGCGGTTTGGAGATGAGCAGTTCTTC

D gene: TRBD1
V gene: TRBV28
clone size: many
J gene: TRBJ2-1
CDR3 protein: CASTSGQGRVDEQFF
CDR3 DNA: TGTGCCAGCACCTCGGGACAGGGTAGGGTCGATGAGCAGTTCTTC

D gene: -
V gene: TRBV12-3/TRBV12-4
clone size: -
J gene: TRBJ2-7
CDR3 protein: CASSQGQNVEQYF
CDR3 DNA: TGTGCCAGCAGTCAAGGCCAAAACGTGGAGCAGTACTTC

D gene: -
V gene: TRBV28
clone size: -
J gene: TRBJ1-1
CDR3 protein: CAGQSTGRNTEAFF
CDR3 DNA: TGTGCCGGTCAATCGACAGGTCGGAACACTGAAGCTTTCTTT

D gene: -
V gene: TRBV20-1
clone size: -
J gene: TRBJ1-2
CDR3 protein: CSAHLRAPDYGYTF
CDR3 DNA: TGCAGTGCTCACCTGAGGGCACCCGACTATGGCTACACCTTC

D gene: -
V gene: TRBV4-1
clone size: few
J gene: TRBJ1-1
CDR3 protein: CASSQDRVMDTEAFF
CDR3 DNA: TGCGCCAGCAGCCAAGATAGAGTCATGGACACTGAAGCTTTCTTT

D gene: TRBD1
V gene: TRBV5-6
clone size: many
J gene: TRBJ1-6
CDR3 protein: CASSTPRTGEASYNSPLHF
CDR3 DNA: TGTGCCAGCAGCACACCTAGGACAGGGGAAGCATCCTATAATTCACCCCTCCACTTT

D gene: TRBD1
V gene: TRBV6-1
clone size: many
J gene: TRBJ1-2
CDR3 protein: CASSLATGNYGYTF
CDR3 DNA: TGTGCCAGCAGTCTTGCGACAGGGAACTATGGCTACACCTTC

D gene: -
V gene: TRBV25-1
clone size: -
J gene: TRBJ2-3
CDR3 protein: CASSPPPQNTDTQYF
CDR3 DNA: TGTGCCAGCAGTCCGCCCCCGCAGAACACAGATACGCAGTATTTT

D gene: -
V gene: TRBV7-2
clone size: many
J gene: TRBJ1-4
CDR3 protein: CASSSPLGGGGEKLFF
CDR3 DNA: TGTGCCAGCAGCTCCCCCCTCGGAGGGGGTGGGGAAAAACTGTTTTTT

D gene: -
V gene: TRBV12-5
clone size: few
J gene: TRBJ1-1
CDR3 protein: CASGSRDFFTEAFF
CDR3 DNA: TGTGCTAGTGGTTCCAGGGATTTTTTCACTGAAGCTTTCTTT

D gene: -
V gene: TRBV3-1
clone size: -
J gene: TRBJ2-7
CDR3 protein: CASSQVGYEQYF
CDR3 DNA: TGTGCCAGCAGCCAAGTGGGCTACGAGCAGTACTTC

D gene: TRBD2
V gene: TRBV27
clone size: -
J gene: TRBJ2-7
CDR3 protein: CASSLRTPAGRRYEQYF
CDR3 DNA: TGTGCCAGCAGTTTACGAACCCCAGCGGGGCGAAGGTACGAGCAGTACTTC

D gene: TRBD2
V gene: TRBV19
clone size: few
J gene: TRBJ2-5
CDR3 protein: CASSLGASGARAETQYF
CDR3 DNA: TGTGCCAGTAGTCTGGGGGCTAGCGGGGCTCGAGCAGAGACCCAGTACTTC

D gene: -
V gene: TRBV6-5
clone size: -
J gene: TRBJ2-1
CDR3 protein: CASSYGWDEQFF
CDR3 DNA: TGTGCCAGCAGTTACGGGTGGGATGAGCAGTTCTTC

D gene: -
V gene: TRBV7-9
clone size: few
J gene: TRBJ2-5
CDR3 protein: CASSLGRVITDFLETQYF
CDR3 DNA: TGTGCCAGCAGCTTAGGTAGAGTTATCACAGACTTCCTGGAGACCCAGTACTTC

D gene: -
V gene: TRBV10-3
clone size: few
J gene: TRBJ2-7
CDR3 protein: CAIMGRIIDEQYF
CDR3 DNA: TGTGCCATCATGGGGCGCATTATTGACGAGCAGTACTTC

D gene: -
V gene: TRBV25-1
clone size: -
J gene: TRBJ2-2
CDR3 protein: CASSETLAVQGELFF
CDR3 DNA: TGTGCCAGCAGTGAAACGTTAGCGGTGCAAGGGGAGCTGTTTTTT

D gene: -
V gene: TRBV15
clone size: -
J gene: TRBJ1-5
CDR3 protein: CATSSTGSGNQPQHF
CDR3 DNA: TGTGCCACCAGCAGCACAGGGAGTGGCAATCAGCCCCAGCATTTT

D gene: -
V gene: TRBV7-9
clone size: -
J gene: TRBJ2-3
CDR3 protein: CASSLRRQPTDTQYF
CDR3 DNA: TGTGCCAGCAGCTTACGCCGACAGCCTACAGATACGCAGTATTTT

D gene: TRBD1
V gene: TRBV20-1
clone size: few
J gene: TRBJ1-6
CDR3 protein: CSARAGQGARINSPLHF
CDR3 DNA: TGCAGTGCTAGAGCGGGACAGGGGGCGCGTATCAATTCACCCCTCCACTTT

D gene: -
V gene: TRBV12-3/TRBV12-4
clone size: -
J gene: TRBJ2-7
CDR3 protein: CASNNGVYEQYF
CDR3 DNA: TGTGCCAGCAACAACGGGGTCTACGAGCAGTACTTC

D gene: -
V gene: TRBV6-2/TRBV6-3
clone size: -
J gene: TRBJ2-7
CDR3 protein: CATRGHSYEQYF
CDR3 DNA: TGTGCCACCCGGGGTCACTCCTACGAGCAGTACTTC

D gene: -
V gene: TRBV11-2
clone size: many
J gene: TRBJ1-1
CDR3 protein: CASSPDWREAFF
CDR3 DNA: TGTGCCAGCAGTCCCGACTGGAGGGAAGCTTTCTTT

D gene: -
V gene: TRBV20-1
clone size: once
J gene: TRBJ1-2
CDR3 protein: CSARGQEGPYGYTF
CDR3 DNA: TGCAGTGCTAGAGGACAGGAAGGGCCCTATGGCTACACCTTC

D gene: TRBD1
V gene: TRBV7-2
clone size: many
J gene: TRBJ2-3
CDR3 protein: CASSFAGGRDTQYF
CDR3 DNA: TGTGCCAGCAGCTTCGCAGGGGGTCGAGATACGCAGTATTTT

D gene: -
V gene: TRBV12-5
clone size: many
J gene: TRBJ2-5
CDR3 protein: CASAGWGQGEETQYF
CDR3 DNA: TGTGCTAGTGCCGGATGGGGTCAGGGAGAAGAGACCCAGTACTTC

D gene: -
V gene: TRBV7-9
clone size: many
J gene: TRBJ1-5
CDR3 protein: CASSLMGENQPQHF
CDR3 DNA: TGTGCCAGCAGCTTAATGGGGGAGAATCAGCCCCAGCATTTT

D gene: TRBD1
V gene: TRBV20-1
clone size: -
J gene: TRBJ1-5
CDR3 protein: CSASWDRGSNQPQHF
CDR3 DNA: TGCAGTGCTAGTTGGGACAGGGGTAGCAATCAGCCCCAGCATTTT

D gene: -
V gene: TRBV27
clone size: -
J gene: TRBJ2-3
CDR3 protein: CASSWGSVYTQYF
CDR3 DNA: TGTGCCAGCAGTTGGGGTAGCGTATATACGCAGTATTTT

D gene: -
V gene: TRBV7-2
clone size: many
J gene: TRBJ2-7
CDR3 protein: CASSSSPGPQYEQYF
CDR3 DNA: TGTGCCAGCAGCTCGTCACCGGGACCACAATACGAGCAGTACTTC

D gene: -
V gene: TRBV7-8
clone size: many
J gene: TRBJ2-1
CDR3 protein: CASSGRVAEQFF
CDR3 DNA: TGTGCCAGCAGCGGCAGGGTAGCTGAGCAGTTCTTC

D gene: TRBD2
V gene: TRBV7-2
clone size: many
J gene: TRBJ2-3
CDR3 protein: CASSPGGVTDTQYF
CDR3 DNA: TGTGCCAGCAGCCCCGGGGGGGTCACAGATACGCAGTATTTT

D gene: TRBD2
V gene: TRBV20-1
clone size: few
J gene: TRBJ2-3
CDR3 protein: CSAREGGITDTQYF
CDR3 DNA: TGCAGTGCTAGAGAGGGGGGGATCACAGATACGCAGTATTTT

D gene: TRBD2
V gene: TRBV6-5
clone size: -
J gene: TRBJ2-4
CDR3 protein: CASRGSGVGKNIQYF
CDR3 DNA: TGTGCCAGCAGGGGTAGCGGGGTGGGCAAAAACATTCAGTACTTC

D gene: TRBD1
V gene: TRBV27
clone size: few
J gene: TRBJ1-1
CDR3 protein: CASSLSEGAYMNTEAFF
CDR3 DNA: TGTGCCAGCAGTTTATCAGAGGGGGCATACATGAACACTGAAGCTTTCTTT

D gene: TRBD2
V gene: TRBV7-8
clone size: -
J gene: TRBJ2-1
CDR3 protein: CASSLLAADNEQFF
CDR3 DNA: TGTGCCAGCAGCTTGCTAGCGGCGGACAATGAGCAGTTCTTC

D gene: -
V gene: TRBV7-8
clone size: few
J gene: TRBJ1-1
CDR3 protein: CASSFSPAGMNTEAFF
CDR3 DNA: TGTGCCAGCAGCTTTTCCCCGGCTGGAATGAACACTGAAGCTTTCTTT

D gene: -
V gene: TRBV7-3
clone size: few
J gene: TRBJ2-3
CDR3 protein: CASSLTSGKRSTDTQYF
CDR3 DNA: TGTGCCAGCAGCTTAACCTCCGGGAAGCGGAGCACAGATACGCAGTATTTT

D gene: -
V gene: TRBV6-2/TRBV6-3
clone size: -
J gene: TRBJ2-1
CDR3 protein: CASSYWGAKNEQFF
CDR3 DNA: TGTGCCAGCAGTTACTGGGGGGCCAAGAATGAGCAGTTCTTC

D gene: -
V gene: TRBV10-1
clone size: few
J gene: TRBJ2-7
CDR3 protein: CASSESRHRYEQYF
CDR3 DNA: TGCGCCAGCAGTGAGTCAAGGCACCGCTACGAGCAGTACTTC

D gene: -
V gene: TRBV28
clone size: few
J gene: TRBJ2-1
CDR3 protein: CASGPPGSSYNEQFF
CDR3 DNA: TGTGCCAGCGGTCCGCCGGGTAGCTCCTACAATGAGCAGTTCTTC

D gene: TRBD2
V gene: TRBV7-9
clone size: many
J gene: TRBJ2-3
CDR3 protein: CASSSSIAGDRWDTQYF
CDR3 DNA: TGTGCCAGCAGCTCATCTATAGCGGGAGACAGATGGGATACGCAGTATTTT

D gene: TRBD1
V gene: TRBV7-9
clone size: few
J gene: TRBJ2-4
CDR3 protein: CASSRTGEAKNIQYF
CDR3 DNA: TGTGCCAGCAGTCGGACAGGGGAAGCCAAAAACATTCAGTACTTC

D gene: -
V gene: TRBV12-3/TRBV12-4
clone size: few
J gene: TRBJ1-6
CDR3 protein: CASSLVGDSNSPLHF
CDR3 DNA: TGTGCCAGCAGTTTAGTAGGTGACAGCAATTCACCCCTCCACTTT

D gene: -
V gene: TRBV20-1
clone size: many
J gene: TRBJ1-2
CDR3 protein: CSARPPATENYGYTF
CDR3 DNA: TGCAGTGCTAGACCCCCCGCGACTGAGAACTATGGCTACACCTTC

D gene: TRBD1
V gene: TRBV5-6
clone size: -
J gene: TRBJ1-2
CDR3 protein: CASSLKGQGARANYGYTF
CDR3 DNA: TGTGCCAGCAGCCTGAAGGGACAGGGGGCGAGAGCTAACTATGGCTACACCTTC

D gene: TRBD2
V gene: TRBV7-6
clone size: few
J gene: TRBJ2-7
CDR3 protein: CASSPYAGGIEQYF
CDR3 DNA: TGTGCCAGCAGCCCATACGCGGGAGGCATCGAGCAGTACTTC

D gene: TRBD2
V gene: TRBV7-2
clone size: many
J gene: TRBJ2-3
CDR3 protein: CASSFGRGTDTQYF
CDR3 DNA: TGTGCCAGCAGCTTTGGGAGGGGCACAGATACGCAGTATTTT

D gene: -
V gene: TRBV7-2
clone size: -
J gene: TRBJ2-2
CDR3 protein: CASSFMRTTGELFF
CDR3 DNA: TGTGCCAGCAGCTTTATGCGGACCACCGGGGAGCTGTTTTTT

D gene: TRBD1
V gene: TRBV7-2
clone size: -
J gene: TRBJ1-1
CDR3 protein: CASRETGGPNTEAFF
CDR3 DNA: TGTGCCAGCAGGGAAACAGGGGGCCCGAACACTGAAGCTTTCTTT

D gene: -
V gene: TRBV28
clone size: few
J gene: TRBJ2-7
CDR3 protein: CASEASYEQYF
CDR3 DNA: TGTGCCAGCGAGGCTTCCTACGAGCAGTACTTC

D gene: TRBD2
V gene: TRBV4-2
clone size: few
J gene: TRBJ2-1
CDR3 protein: CASSQDARGGGAYNEQFF
CDR3 DNA: TGTGCCAGCAGCCAAGACGCCCGGGGGGGGGGGGCGTACAATGAGCAGTTCTTC

D gene: -
V gene: TRBV28
clone size: many
J gene: TRBJ2-7
CDR3 protein: CASNTRTLPTYEQYF
CDR3 DNA: TGTGCCAGCAACACCAGGACTCTTCCAACCTACGAGCAGTACTTC

D gene: -
V gene: TRBV19
clone size: -
J gene: TRBJ2-7
CDR3 protein: CATRDFAYEQYF
CDR3 DNA: TGTGCCACCCGGGATTTTGCCTACGAGCAGTACTTC

D gene: TRBD2
V gene: TRBV6-6
clone size: many
J gene: TRBJ2-3
CDR3 protein: CASSPSPWTSRSTDTQYF
CDR3 DNA: TGTGCCAGCAGTCCATCACCCTGGACTAGCCGAAGCACAGATACGCAGTATTTT